One sample yielded the 18 T cell receptor beta chains listed below, sequenced in a study of Ad26.COV2.S vaccination and SARS-CoV-2 variants (TCRdb year 2021). Per the publication, the treatment or condition label means: roughly 20 received Ad26.COV2.S at low or high dose, single or two shots; roughly five received placebo; per-sample allocation not given. For vaccine and placebo recipients, the sequenced repertoires came from samples collected on day 63 after the first injection. The library was built by means of the immunoSEQ multiplex PCR assay. TCRdb holds this immuneACCESS table with in-frame rearrangements only. Some clones are missing; in checked studies, unresolved V genes explain under half, and the rest has no known cause. The sample contains about 680,000 clones, roughly 90% of them found a single time. The ten largest clones represent roughly 1.5% of the sample. The sample here was peripheral blood, taken in a trial of Ad26.COV2.S vaccine versus placebo. The receptors stem from a person between 18 and 60 years old who received the Ad26.COV2.S COVID-19 vaccine or a placebo.

With respect to this clone: Within the sample, other DNA sequences also encode this same CDR3. The chain couples TRBV2 to TRBJ1-5; no clear D gene. The CDR3 extends over 13 amino acids. From germline, CDR1 is SNHLY and CDR2 FYNNEI. V was cut by 3 bases and J by 4 bases, with 7 bases left in between. This CDR3 is CASSEEGNQPQHF. CDR3 coding DNA: TGTGCCAGCAGTGAGGAAGGTAATCAGCCCCAGCATTTT.

The chain combines TRBV11-3 with TRBJ2-1, with D possibly TRBD2 on 6 matching bases. This CDR3 has 14 amino acids. CDR1 SGHNT and CDR2 YENEEA come from the germline V gene. Trimming took off 4 bases at V and 4 bases at J, with 11 bases between the two ends. The CDR3 nucleotides are TGTGCCAGCAGCTCCCGGGACTCGTACAATGAGCAGTTCTTC. It translates to CASSSRDSYNEQFF.

The chain links TRBV19 to TRBJ2-1, with D perhaps being TRBD1 or TRBD2 (5 bases each). CDR1 is LNHDA, CDR2 SQIVND, per germline (reference sequence). The CDR3 length is 15 residues. The V end lost 5 bases, the J end lost 4 bases, and 15 bases lay between the germline ends. CDR3 bases: TGTGCCAGTAGTTCGCACGGGGCCCAATACAATGAGCAGTTCTTC. Translating gives CASSSHGAQYNEQFF.

This sequence joins TRBV7-9 and TRBJ1-1; D not resolved. Per the germline V gene, CDR1 is SEHNR and CDR2 is FQNEAQ (reference sequence). This CDR3 comprises 13 residues. The germline V and J ends were trimmed by 3 bases and 2 bases, with 7 bases remaining between them. The CDR3 DNA sequence: TGTGCCAGCAGCTTGATCGGAAACACTGAAGCTTTCTTT. Protein sequence: CASSLIGNTEAFF.

Only one count was recorded for this clone. The chain employs TRBV7-3 and TRBJ2-1; 10 bases are a match to TRBD2. V dropped 3 bases and J dropped 2; count of bases not matched to a gene: 1. This CDR3 is 15 amino acids long. Germline V gene data show CDR1 as SGHTA and CDR2 as FQGTGA. CDR3 amino acids: CASSFSGGAYNEQFF. The DNA for the CDR3 is TGTGCCAGCAGCTTCAGCGGGGGGGCCTACAATGAGCAGTTCTTC.

This chain links TRBV4-3 with TRBJ2-2, with unresolved D. In germline, CDR1 is LGHNA, CDR2 YSLEER. The CDR3 runs 14 residues. V dropped 0 bases and J dropped 7 bases, with 9 bases sitting between them. The DNA for the CDR3 is TGCGCCAGCAGCCAAGAACGGCGCGTCGGGGAGCTGTTTTTT. It codes for CASSQERRVGELFF.

This chain connects TRBV7-2 to TRBJ2-3, with 10 nucleotides matching TRBD2. V trimming: 6 bases; J trimming: 8 bases; junction bases outside the gene matches: 11. Germline V gene data show CDR1 as SGHTA and CDR2 as FQGNSA. CDR3 size: 15 residues. CDR3 sequence: CASSPSGSTGATQYF. DNA for the CDR3: TGTGCCAGCAGTCCTAGCGGGAGCACTGGAGCTACGCAGTATTTT. The variable domain in full, completed from reference TRBV7-2 and TRBJ2-3, reads GAGVSQSPSNKVTEKGKDVELRCDPISGHTALYWYRQSLGQGLEFLIYFQGNSAPDKSGLPSDRFSAERTGGSVSTLTIQRTQQEDSAVYLCASSPSGSTGATQYFGPGTRLTVL.

The rearrangement joins TRBV7-2 to TRBJ2-3; TRBD1 matches 8 bases. This CDR3 has 16 amino acids. Per the germline V gene, CDR1 is SGHTA and CDR2 is FQGNSA. The J segment lost 0 bases and the V segment lost 7 bases, leaving 9 bases of the junction unmatched. CDR3 sequence reads: CASIQGAGPSTDTQYF. In nucleotides, the CDR3 is TGTGCCAGCATCCAGGGGGCGGGTCCTAGCACAGATACGCAGTATTTT.

The chain joins TRBV3-1 (or the pseudogene TRBV3-2) to TRBJ2-2; 7 bases fit TRBD1. CDR1 is LGHDT, CDR2 YNNKEL, per germline (reference sequence). J was trimmed by 1 base and V by 0 bases; bases with no gene match: 2. The CDR3 totals 16 residues. DNA of the CDR3: TGTGCCAGCAGCCAAGATCGACAGGGGAACACCGGGGAGCTGTTTTTT. It encodes CASSQDRQGNTGELFF.

This chain connects TRBV5-4 to TRBJ1-2; 9 bases align to TRBD1. With V trimmed by 3 bases and J by 6 bases, 9 bases remained unmatched. The CDR3 contains 15 residues. CDR1 is SGHNT and CDR2 is YYREEE in the germline V gene (reference sequence). This chain's CDR3 is CASSSRDRERDGYTF. CDR3 sequence (DNA): TGTGCCAGCAGCTCGAGGGACAGGGAACGGGATGGCTACACCTTC.

The J gene is TRBJ2-3, the V gene TRBV5-1; the match to TRBD2 covers 10 bases. CDR1 is SGHRS and CDR2 is YFSETQ in the germline V gene. With V trimmed by 6 bases and J by 0 bases, 16 bases remained unmatched. This CDR3 spans 19 amino acids. The CDR3: CASTPAPGLARPSTDTQYF. The CDR3 region has the DNA TGCGCCAGCACCCCTGCCCCGGGACTAGCGAGACCTAGCACAGATACGCAGTATTTT. The variable domain in full, with the rest retrieved from reference TRBV5-1 and TRBJ2-3, is KAGVTQTPRYLIKTRGQQVTLSCSPISGHRSVSWYQQTPGQGLQFLFEYFSETQRNKGNFPGRFSGRQFSNSRSEMNVSTLELGDSALYLCASTPAPGLARPSTDTQYFGPGTRLTVL.

The chain combines TRBV5-1 with TRBJ2-7, with 8 bases aligning to TRBD1. Germline CDR1 reads SGHRS; CDR2 reads YFSETQ. This CDR3 has 14 amino acids. With 4 bases clipped from V and 5 bases from J, the junction kept 8 bases outside the gene matches. CDR3 amino acids: CASSPTGQGNEQYF. The CDR3 coding sequence is TGCGCCAGCAGCCCTACCGGACAGGGTAACGAGCAGTACTTC.

The chain links TRBV5-1 to TRBJ2-5; D not resolved. Germline V gene sequence: CDR1 SGHRS, CDR2 YFSETQ. This CDR3 contains 12 residues. V lost 1 base, J lost 2 bases, and 3 bases lay in between. The CDR3 sequence is CASSLTQETQYF. CDR3 nucleotide sequence: TGCGCCAGCAGCTTGACTCAAGAGACCCAGTACTTC. Full variable domain (missing parts from reference TRBV5-1 and TRBJ2-5): KAGVTQTPRYLIKTRGQQVTLSCSPISGHRSVSWYQQTPGQGLQFLFEYFSETQRNKGNFPGRFSGRQFSNSRSEMNVSTLELGDSALYLCASSLTQETQYFGPGTRLLVL.

This chain uses TRBV9 with TRBJ1-4; weak D call: TRBD1 (5 bases). With 4 bases removed from V and 5 bases from J, the gap between germline ends came to 18 bases. This CDR3 is 16 amino acids long. From germline, CDR1 is SGDLS and CDR2 YYNGEE. The CDR3 spells CASSIMADSRNEKLFF. CDR3 DNA: TGTGCCAGCAGCATAATGGCAGACAGTCGAAATGAAAAACTGTTTTTT.

The CDR3: CASSDLRQGNTIYF. The CDR3, as DNA: TGTGCCAGCAGTGACTTAAGACAGGGAAACACCATATATTTT. The chain recombines TRBV2 with TRBJ1-3; D may be TRBD1 (5 bases). The germline V gene has CDR1 SNHLY and CDR2 FYNNEI. Trimming pared 3 bases from V and 4 bases from J, leaving 10 bases between. The CDR3 consists of 14 residues.

This chain joins TRBV5-1 and TRBJ2-5; tentatively, D is TRBD1 (6 bases). From germline, CDR1 is SGHRS and CDR2 YFSETQ. The germline V and J ends were trimmed by 3 bases and 1 base, with 16 bases remaining between them. This CDR3 spans 16 amino acids. Here the CDR3 DNA reads TGCGCCAGCAGCTCAGCCGACAGGAACCGCCAAGAGACCCAGTACTTC. It encodes CASSSADRNRQETQYF.

The gene calls are TRBV14 and TRBJ1-2; no clear D gene. Germline V CDR1 and CDR2: SGHDN, FVKESK. V lost 0 bases and J 2 bases, leaving 4 bases between the germline ends. The CDR3 totals 13 residues. The CDR3 coding sequence is TGTGCCAGCAGCCAAGAGATCAACTATGGCTACACCTTC. This gives the protein CASSQEINYGYTF.

This clone has just a few counts. The V and J genes are TRBV4-1 and TRBJ2-5; possibly TRBD1 for D (6 bases). V lost 4 bases to trimming and J lost 5 bases, with 20 bases between them. This CDR3 has 16 residues. The V gene's germline CDR1 is MGHRA and CDR2 YSYEKL. The CDR3 loop is CASSPAAGGAQETQYF. The CDR3 nucleotides are TGCGCCAGCAGCCCCGCAGCTGGGGGCGCCCAGGAGACCCAGTACTTC.